This T cell receptor beta chain was captured in a study of blood T cell repertoires in COVID-19. Per the original methods: Amplification from reference gene primers served as the basis for estimated nucleated cell counts. Sequencing was performed with immunoSEQ multiplex PCR; in TCRdb, only in-frame clones are kept and a portion is missing. V and J calls and clone size are given by that table; D and trimming were obtained from the DNA. Of some 170,000 clones listed, about four fifths are singletons. CDR1 SGDLS and CDR2 YYNGEE come from the germline V gene. Trimming pared 3 bases from V and 4 bases from J, leaving 15 bases between. CDR3 length: 15 amino acids.

The sample taken for sequencing was peripheral blood. The V gene is TRBV9, the J gene TRBJ2-3; D may be TRBD1 (6 bases). The sequence derives from a woman in her thirties or forties with COVID-19, enrolled during active disease. In nucleotides, the CDR3 is TGTGCCAGCAGCGAAGGAAACAGGGTCCCAGATACGCAGTATTTT. It translates to CASSEGNRVPDTQYF.